This TCR beta chain was recovered during a study of shared clonotypes between healthy human individuals. Study results and limitations: Roughly 4.6% of naive CD4 clonotypes were common to a handful of donors.

Terminally differentiated effector memory CD45RA+ cells were left out of the naive CD8 fraction, which was CD45RO-negative and positively selected for CCR7. Regarding this clone: Antigen specificity is unknown.

The CDR3 length is 13 residues. V was clipped by 10 bases and J by 2 bases, with 12 bases between them. Germline V gene lookup returns CDR1 LNHDA and CDR2 SQIVND (reference sequence). It was roughly 200 ng DNA, 28,000 or so T cell genomes, that sorted-subset replicate PCRs used. Produced via immunoSEQ multiplex PCR; TCRdb's table is partial and in-frame only. Of about 2.1 million clones in the sample, just over 90% were seen once. The sequencing sample was made of naive CD8+ T cells from PBMCs. The chain combines TRBV19 with TRBJ2-1; possibly TRBD1 for D (6 bases). The source is a man aged 18-30 years in good health. Some clones in this sample may be carry-over from other donors' samples. CDR3: CATGTSTYNEQFF. CDR3 nucleotides: TGTGCCACCGGGACATCTACCTACAATGAGCAGTTCTTC.